This TCR beta chain was identified during a study of cytomegalovirus exposure and HLA in healthy donors. General observations from the study: Accounts indicate the classifier identified cytomegalovirus status with strong specificity and sensitivity.

V lost 2 bases, J lost 6 bases, and 5 bases lay in between. The length of the CDR3 is 11 residues. From germline, CDR1 is KGHSH and CDR2 LQKENI. Profiling relied on immunoSEQ multiplex PCR, and the TCRdb table lists in-frame clones only, not all of them. Here the sample spans 35,000 to 50,000 clones, 93% being singletons. Comment on this clone: What it binds is not known.

The chain combines TRBV18 with TRBJ2-7; D is uncertain. The clonotype comes from a woman under 30 in good health and CMV-seronegative. The sample was PBMCs. CDR3 DNA: TGTGCCAGCTCACCAGGGCTCGAGCAGTACTTC. This gives the protein CASSPGLEQYF.